Shown below are 19 T cell receptor beta chains from a single sample sequenced in a study of Graves' ophthalmopathy and Graves' hyperthyroidism. Amplified TCR beta CDR3 regions were obtained using RNA transcripts as template. HTBI primers primed a first-round RT-PCR, and a second-round multiplex PCR followed. TCRdb processed the multiplex PCR reads anew with MiXCR; each CDR3 protein has one entry. The sample carries about 550,000 distinct CDR3 sequences, 39% recorded once. The source material was peripheral blood or thyroid tissue (not recorded which). These receptor sequences come from an adult man with Graves' hyperthyroidism.

Ten or more counts support this clonotype. The chain has TRBV2 and TRBJ1-3; TRBD1 aligns across 7 bases. V was clipped by 1 base and J by 0 bases; unmatched bases: 6. The CDR3 consists of 17 residues. CDR1 is SNHLY, CDR2 FYNNEI, per germline. The CDR3 sequence is CASSEGWTGHSGNTIYF. CDR3 DNA: TGTGCCAGCAGTGAAGGATGGACAGGCCACTCTGGAAACACCATATATTTT.

The table lists this clonotype with a few counts. V gene TRBV19 combines with J gene TRBJ1-4; D may be TRBD1 (5 bases). The germline V gene has CDR1 LNHDA and CDR2 SQIVND (reference sequence). V was shortened by 5 bases and J by 6 bases, with 10 bases between the two germline ends. The CDR3 contains 13 residues. CDR3 coding DNA: TGTGCCAGTAGTCTTGTACAGGATGAAAAACTGTTTTTT. Protein sequence: CASSLVQDEKLFF.

The genes are TRBV29-1 and TRBJ2-5, with 7 nucleotides matching TRBD1. J gave up 5 bases and V 6 bases, and 6 bases lay outside the gene matches. CDR3 length: 12 amino acids. Germline V gene data show CDR1 as SQVTM and CDR2 as ANQGSEA. The CDR3 is CSVVGTAETQYF. The DNA of the CDR3 is TGCAGCGTCGTCGGGACAGCGGAGACCCAGTACTTC.

The rearrangement joins TRBV6-6 to TRBJ2-7; 9 bases are a match to TRBD2. J was trimmed by 5 bases and V by 11 bases; bases with no gene match: 7. CDR1 and CDR2 (germline): MNHNY, SVGAGI (reference sequence). This CDR3 is 12 amino acids long. The CDR3 coding sequence is TGTGCCGGCGGGAGGGGAGGGAACGAGCAGTACTTC. Amino acids: CAGGRGGNEQYF.

This clonotype was recorded at least ten times. This chain joins TRBV7-9 and TRBJ1-1; 11 nucleotides line up with TRBD1. V trimming: 5 bases; J trimming: 3 bases; junction bases outside the gene matches: 5. The V gene's germline CDR1 is SEHNR and CDR2 FQNEAQ (reference sequence). This CDR3 comprises 15 residues. CDR3 coding DNA: TGTGCCAGCAGCCTCGGACAGGGGGCGCACACTGAAGCTTTCTTT. It codes for CASSLGQGAHTEAFF.

This clonotype was observed a few times. One junction end disagrees with the germline gene, perhaps due to a read error. The chain carries TRBV7-9 and TRBJ2-2; 14 bases line up with TRBD2. CDR1 and CDR2 (germline): SEHNR, FQNEAQ (reference sequence). The CDR3 sequence is 18 residues long. Here the CDR3 reads CASSAFGTSGRGSGEQFF. CDR3 nucleotides: TGTGCCAGCAGCGCGTTCGGGACTAGCGGGAGAGGCAGCGGTGAGCAGTTTTTT.

Many counts were recorded for this clonotype. The CDR3 DNA sequence: TGTGCCAGCAGTTTGGGACAGGGGAATGGCTACACCTTC. Translated, it gives CASSLGQGNGYTF. The rearrangement links TRBV12-3 or TRBV12-4 to TRBJ1-2, with TRBD1 matching 10 bases. CDR3 length: 13 residues. With V trimmed by 3 bases and J by 6 bases, 1 base remained unmatched.

This clonotype was seen a handful of times. The genes are TRBV7-2 and TRBJ2-3; 13 bases match TRBD2. Trimming took 6 bases from V and 4 from J; bases not matched to a gene: 4. Looked up from germline, CDR1 is SGHTA and CDR2 is FQGNSA. The CDR3 is 15 residues long. The CDR3, as DNA: TGTGCCAGCAGTCAACTAGCGGGGGGGGCAGATACGCAGTATTTT. Its protein product is CASSQLAGGADTQYF.

About this clonotype: The missing conserved phenylalanine or tryptophan at the end of this CDR3 makes a read error likely. This sequence joins TRBV29-1 and TRBJ1-1; D is perhaps TRBD1 (6 bases). The CDR3 has 14 amino acids. CDR1 is SQVTM and CDR2 is ANQGSEA in the germline V gene. V was shortened by 4 bases and J by 10 bases, with 22 bases between the two germline ends. The CDR3 loop reads CSVVQWGERGSAFL. The CDR3 DNA sequence: TGCAGCGTTGTGCAATGGGGCGAAAGGGGGTCAGCTTTCCTT.

This clonotype showed up many times. The chain combines TRBV25-1 with TRBJ2-2; D perhaps matches TRBD1 (5 bases). CDR1 and CDR2 (germline): MGHDK, SYGVNS. CDR3 length equals 17 residues. V lost 1 base to trimming and J lost 0 bases, with 12 bases between them. CDR3 sequence (DNA): TGTGCCAGCAGTGAATTGGTAGGGGCGCCGAACACCGGGGAGCTGTTTTTT. It codes for CASSELVGAPNTGELFF.

This clonotype was counted between two and nine times. The gene calls are TRBV12-3 or TRBV12-4 and TRBJ1-5, with D maybe TRBD1 (6 bases). Trimming removed 2 bases from V and 0 bases from J, with 14 bases in between. This CDR3 is 17 amino acids long. The CDR3 protein is CASSLSLGGASNQPQHF. In DNA, the CDR3 is TGTGCCAGCAGTTTATCTCTAGGGGGGGCTAGCAATCAGCCCCAGCATTTT.

The V and J genes are TRBV7-8 and TRBJ1-2; D unclear. This CDR3 comprises 14 residues. The V gene's germline CDR1 is SGHVS and CDR2 FQNEAQ. Trimming removed 6 bases at V and 4 bases at J, with 15 bases between. CDR3 loop: CASSRGPTSYGYTF. CDR3 coding DNA: TGTGCCAGCAGTAGAGGACCTACCTCCTATGGCTACACCTTC.

In this sample, this clonotype turned up many times. The chain carries TRBV29-1 and TRBJ2-5, with D maybe TRBD2 (5 bases). V shed 6 bases and J shed 4 bases, with 15 bases lying between them. The germline CDR1 and CDR2 sequences are SQVTM and ANQGSEA. The CDR3 loop spans 13 amino acids. In DNA form, the CDR3 reads TGCAGCGTCAAGTCGCCGGGGTCAGAGACCCAGTACTTC. Amino acids: CSVKSPGSETQYF. The complete variable domain, with remaining parts taken from reference TRBV29-1 and TRBJ2-5, reads SAVISQKPSRDICQRGTSLTIQCQVDSQVTMMFWYRQQPGQSLTLIATANQGSEATYESGFVIDKFPISRPNLTFSTLTVSNMSPEDSSIYLCSVKSPGSETQYFGPGTRLLVL.

This clonotype was detected ten times or more. The gene calls are TRBV19 and TRBJ2-5; D perhaps matches TRBD1 (5 bases). This CDR3 has 14 amino acids. Germline loops: CDR1 LNHDA, CDR2 SQIVND (reference sequence). V was cut by 3 bases and J by 3 bases, with 11 bases left in between. CDR3 bases: TGTGCCAGTAGTATGGGGATAGGGGAAGAGACCCAGTACTTC. It is translated as CASSMGIGEETQYF.

The J gene is TRBJ1-1, the V gene TRBV2; D gene unclear. Trimming removed 8 bases from V and 1 base from J, with 11 bases in between. This CDR3 contains 13 residues. Germline V gives CDR1 SNHLY, CDR2 FYNNEI. The CDR3 nucleotides read TGTGCCAGCCGGGTCCCGGGGAACACTGAAGCTTTCTTT. It translates to CASRVPGNTEAFF.

This clonotype has at least ten counts. The rearrangement links TRBV6-6 to TRBJ1-2; D unresolved. Germline V gene lookup returns CDR1 MNHNY and CDR2 SVGAGI (reference sequence). Trimming cost V 0 bases and J 0 bases, with 2 bases left between them. This CDR3 contains 13 residues. In nucleotides, the CDR3 is TGTGCCAGCAGTTACTCGGCTAACTATGGCTACACCTTC. It is translated as CASSYSANYGYTF.

The chain uses TRBV28 and TRBJ2-7; possibly TRBD2 for D (6 bases). V lost 3 bases, J lost 2 bases, and 14 bases lay in between. The germline gives CDR1 MDHEN, CDR2 SYDVKM. This CDR3 comprises 15 residues. CDR3 amino acids: CASSFPSGPTYEQYF. Written as DNA, the CDR3 is TGTGCCAGCAGTTTTCCCAGCGGGCCTACCTACGAGCAGTACTTC.

The chain joins TRBV7-4 to TRBJ2-2; D uncertain. The CDR3 extends over 13 amino acids. V lost 6 bases and J 6 bases, leaving 11 bases between the germline ends. Germline CDR1 reads SGHVT; CDR2 reads SQSDAQ. CDR3 protein: CASRYTGSGELFF. DNA for the CDR3: TGTGCCAGCAGATATACTGGGTCCGGGGAGCTGTTTTTT.

This clonotype was counted at least ten times. The chain employs TRBV7-9 and TRBJ2-7; the D is unclear. Germline V gives CDR1 SEHNR, CDR2 FQNEAQ (reference sequence). The CDR3 loop spans 13 amino acids. V was clipped by 4 bases and J by 3 bases, with 10 bases between them. The CDR3 nucleotides read TGTGCCAGCAGCTCGTCGACAAACTACGAGCAGTACTTC. Translated, it gives CASSSSTNYEQYF. Full variable domain (remainder filled in from reference TRBV7-9 and TRBJ2-7): DTGVSQNPRHKITKRGQNVTFRCDPISEHNRLYWYRQTLGQGPEFLTYFQNEAQLEKSRLLSDRFSAERPKGSFSTLEIQRTEQGDSAMYLCASSSSTNYEQYFGPGTRLTVT.